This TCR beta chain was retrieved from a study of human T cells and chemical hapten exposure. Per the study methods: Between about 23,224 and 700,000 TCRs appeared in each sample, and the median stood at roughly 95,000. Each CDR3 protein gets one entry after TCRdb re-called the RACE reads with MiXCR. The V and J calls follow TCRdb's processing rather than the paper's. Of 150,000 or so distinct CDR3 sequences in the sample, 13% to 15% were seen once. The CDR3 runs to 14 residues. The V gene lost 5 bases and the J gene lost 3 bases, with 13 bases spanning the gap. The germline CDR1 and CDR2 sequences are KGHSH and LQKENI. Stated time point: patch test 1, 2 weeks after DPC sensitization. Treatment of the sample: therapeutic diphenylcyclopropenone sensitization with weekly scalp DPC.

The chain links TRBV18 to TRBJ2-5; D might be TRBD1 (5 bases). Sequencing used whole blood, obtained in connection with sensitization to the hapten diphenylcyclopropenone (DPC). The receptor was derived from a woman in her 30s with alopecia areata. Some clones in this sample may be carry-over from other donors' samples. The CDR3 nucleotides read TGTGCCAGCTCATATAGGGGATCCGAAGAGACCCAGTACTTC. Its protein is CASSYRGSEETQYF.